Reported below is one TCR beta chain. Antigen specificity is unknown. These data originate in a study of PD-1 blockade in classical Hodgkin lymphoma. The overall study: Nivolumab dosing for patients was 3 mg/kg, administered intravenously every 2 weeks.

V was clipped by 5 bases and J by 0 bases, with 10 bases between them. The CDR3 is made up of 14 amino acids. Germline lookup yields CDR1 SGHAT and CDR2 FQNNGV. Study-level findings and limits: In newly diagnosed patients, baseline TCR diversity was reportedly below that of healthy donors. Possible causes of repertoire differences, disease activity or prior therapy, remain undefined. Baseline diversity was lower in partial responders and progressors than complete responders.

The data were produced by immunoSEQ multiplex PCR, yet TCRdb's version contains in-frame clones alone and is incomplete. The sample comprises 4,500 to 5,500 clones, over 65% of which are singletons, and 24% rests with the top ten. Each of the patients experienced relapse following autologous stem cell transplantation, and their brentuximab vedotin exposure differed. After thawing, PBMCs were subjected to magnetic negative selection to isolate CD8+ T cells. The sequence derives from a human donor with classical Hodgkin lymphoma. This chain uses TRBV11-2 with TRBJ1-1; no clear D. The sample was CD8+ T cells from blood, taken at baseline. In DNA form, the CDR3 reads TGTGCCAGCAGCAGGGAGCGGATGAACACTGAAGCTTTCTTT. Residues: CASSRERMNTEAFF.